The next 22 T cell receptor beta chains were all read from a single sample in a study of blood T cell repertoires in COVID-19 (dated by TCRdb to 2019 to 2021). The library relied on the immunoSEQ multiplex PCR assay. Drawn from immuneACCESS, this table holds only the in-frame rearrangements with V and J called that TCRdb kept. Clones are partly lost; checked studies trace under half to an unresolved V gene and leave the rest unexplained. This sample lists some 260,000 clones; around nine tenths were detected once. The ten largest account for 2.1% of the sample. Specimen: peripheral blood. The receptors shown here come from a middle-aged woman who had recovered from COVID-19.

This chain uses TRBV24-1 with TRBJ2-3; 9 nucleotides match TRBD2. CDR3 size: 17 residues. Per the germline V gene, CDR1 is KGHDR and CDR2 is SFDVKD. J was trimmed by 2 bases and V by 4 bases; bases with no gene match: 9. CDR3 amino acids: CATSDPGTSRLTDTQYF. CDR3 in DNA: TGTGCCACCAGTGACCCAGGGACTAGCAGACTCACAGATACGCAGTATTTT.

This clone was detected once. CDR3 coding DNA: TGTGCCACCCTAGCCGGGACAGGGTACACTGAAGCTTTCTTT. As protein: CATLAGTGYTEAFF. The chain uses TRBV6-5 and TRBJ1-1, with 9 nucleotides matching TRBD1. Germline V CDR1 and CDR2: MNHEY, SVGAGI. The CDR3 contains 14 residues. The J segment lost 3 bases and the V segment lost 10 bases, leaving 9 bases of the junction unmatched.

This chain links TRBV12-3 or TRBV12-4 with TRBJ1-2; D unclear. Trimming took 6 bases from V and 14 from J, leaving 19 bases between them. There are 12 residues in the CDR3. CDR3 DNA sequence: TGTGCCAGCAGGGAATCGGCGGGCCTAAGGACCTTC. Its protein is CASRESAGLRTF.

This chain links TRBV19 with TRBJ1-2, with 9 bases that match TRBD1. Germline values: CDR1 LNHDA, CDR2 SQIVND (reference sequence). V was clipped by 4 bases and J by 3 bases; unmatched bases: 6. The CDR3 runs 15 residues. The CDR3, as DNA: TGTGCCAGTAGTAGCCTACAGGGGGCTGACTATGGCTACACCTTC. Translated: CASSSLQGADYGYTF.

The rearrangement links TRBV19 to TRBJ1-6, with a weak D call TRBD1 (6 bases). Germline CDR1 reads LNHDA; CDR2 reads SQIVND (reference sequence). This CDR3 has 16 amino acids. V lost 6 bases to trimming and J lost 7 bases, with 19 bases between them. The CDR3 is CASRNSGVGENSPLHF. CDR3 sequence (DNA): TGTGCCAGTAGGAACTCAGGGGTGGGGGAGAATTCACCCCTCCACTTT.

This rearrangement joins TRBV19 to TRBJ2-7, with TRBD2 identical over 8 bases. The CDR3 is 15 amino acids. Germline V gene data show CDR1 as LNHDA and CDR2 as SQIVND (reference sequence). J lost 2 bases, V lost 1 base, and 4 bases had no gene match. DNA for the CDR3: TGTGCCAGTAGTATAGTAGCGGGACGCACCTACGAGCAGTACTTC. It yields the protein CASSIVAGRTYEQYF.

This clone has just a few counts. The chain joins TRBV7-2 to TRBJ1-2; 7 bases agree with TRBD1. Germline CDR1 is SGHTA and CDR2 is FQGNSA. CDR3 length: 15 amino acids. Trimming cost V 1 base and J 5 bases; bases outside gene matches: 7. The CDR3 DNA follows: TGTGCCAGCAGCTTAGGCCAGGGGGTTGGGTATGGCTACACCTTC. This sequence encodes CASSLGQGVGYGYTF.

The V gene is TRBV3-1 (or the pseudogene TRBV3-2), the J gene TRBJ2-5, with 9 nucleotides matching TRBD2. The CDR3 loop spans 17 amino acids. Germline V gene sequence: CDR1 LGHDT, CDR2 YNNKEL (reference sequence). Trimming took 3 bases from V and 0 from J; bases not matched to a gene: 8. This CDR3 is CASSQASGVGYQETQYF. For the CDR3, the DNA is TGTGCCAGCAGCCAGGCTAGCGGGGTGGGGTACCAAGAGACCCAGTACTTC.

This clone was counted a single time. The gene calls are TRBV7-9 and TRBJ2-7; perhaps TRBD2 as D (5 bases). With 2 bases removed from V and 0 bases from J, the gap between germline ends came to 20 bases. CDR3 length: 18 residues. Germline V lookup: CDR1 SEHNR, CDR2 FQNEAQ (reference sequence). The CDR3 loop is CASSLSSTRTSSSYEQYF. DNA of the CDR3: TGTGCCAGCAGCTTATCATCCACCCGGACTTCGAGCTCCTACGAGCAGTACTTC.

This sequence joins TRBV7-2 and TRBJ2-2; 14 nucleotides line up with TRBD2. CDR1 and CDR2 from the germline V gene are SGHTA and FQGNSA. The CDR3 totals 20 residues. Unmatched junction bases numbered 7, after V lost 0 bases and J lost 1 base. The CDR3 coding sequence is TGTGCCAGCAGCTTAGCGACCCCGACTAGCGGGAGGGGGAACACCGGGGAGCTGTTTTTT. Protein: CASSLATPTSGRGNTGELFF.

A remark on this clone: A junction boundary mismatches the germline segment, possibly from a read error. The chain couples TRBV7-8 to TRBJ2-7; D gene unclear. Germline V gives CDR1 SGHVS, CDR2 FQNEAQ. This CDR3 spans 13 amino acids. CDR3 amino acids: CASSLVVGSEQYF. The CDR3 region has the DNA TGTGCCAGCAGTTTAGTTGTGGGCTCCGAGCAGTACTTC.

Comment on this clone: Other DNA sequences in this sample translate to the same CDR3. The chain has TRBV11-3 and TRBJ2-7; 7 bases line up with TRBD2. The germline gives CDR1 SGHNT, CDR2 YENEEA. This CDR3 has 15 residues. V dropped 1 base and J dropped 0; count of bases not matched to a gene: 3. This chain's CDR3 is CASSLGGGSSYEQYF. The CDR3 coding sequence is TGTGCCAGCAGCTTAGGCGGGGGAAGCTCCTACGAGCAGTACTTC.

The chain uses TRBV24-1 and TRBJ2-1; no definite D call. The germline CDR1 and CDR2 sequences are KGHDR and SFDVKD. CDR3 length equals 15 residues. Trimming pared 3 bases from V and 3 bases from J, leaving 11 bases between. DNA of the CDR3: TGTGCCACCAGTGATCCCCTGACATTCTACAATGAGCAGTTCTTC. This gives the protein CATSDPLTFYNEQFF.

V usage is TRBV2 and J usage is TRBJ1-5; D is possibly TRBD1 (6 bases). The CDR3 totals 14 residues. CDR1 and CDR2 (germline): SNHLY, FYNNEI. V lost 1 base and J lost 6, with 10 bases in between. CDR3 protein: CASSEVRGIQPQHF. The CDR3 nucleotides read TGTGCCAGCAGTGAAGTCAGGGGTATTCAGCCCCAGCATTTT.

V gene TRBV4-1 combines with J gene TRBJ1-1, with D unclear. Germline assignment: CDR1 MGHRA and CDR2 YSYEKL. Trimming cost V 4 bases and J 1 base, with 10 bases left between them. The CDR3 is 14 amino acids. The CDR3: CASSPGGENTEAFF. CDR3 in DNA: TGCGCCAGCAGCCCGGGCGGGGAGAACACTGAAGCTTTCTTT.

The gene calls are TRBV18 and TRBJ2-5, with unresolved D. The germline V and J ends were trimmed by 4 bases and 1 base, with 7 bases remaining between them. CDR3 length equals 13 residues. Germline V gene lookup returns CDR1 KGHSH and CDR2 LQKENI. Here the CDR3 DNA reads TGTGCCAGCTCACTGCCGGTCCAAGAGACCCAGTACTTC. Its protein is CASSLPVQETQYF.

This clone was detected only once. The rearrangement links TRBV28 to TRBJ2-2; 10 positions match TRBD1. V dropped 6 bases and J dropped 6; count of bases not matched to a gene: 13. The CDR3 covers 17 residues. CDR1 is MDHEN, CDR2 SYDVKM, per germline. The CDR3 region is CASSTYMGQGLAGELFF. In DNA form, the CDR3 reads TGTGCCAGCAGCACTTACATGGGACAGGGGTTAGCCGGGGAGCTGTTTTTT.

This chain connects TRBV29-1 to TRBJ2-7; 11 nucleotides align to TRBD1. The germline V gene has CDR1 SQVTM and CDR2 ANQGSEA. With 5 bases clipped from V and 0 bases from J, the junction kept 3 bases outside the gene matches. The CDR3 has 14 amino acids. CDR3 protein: CSVSGTGGSYEQYF. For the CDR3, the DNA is TGCAGCGTTTCCGGGACAGGGGGCTCCTACGAGCAGTACTTC.

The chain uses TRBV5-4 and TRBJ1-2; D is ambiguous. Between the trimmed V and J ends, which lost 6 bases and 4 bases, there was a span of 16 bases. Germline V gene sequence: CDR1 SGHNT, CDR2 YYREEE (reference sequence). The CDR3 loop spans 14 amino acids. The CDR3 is CASNIRGRGYGYTF. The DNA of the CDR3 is TGTGCCAGCAACATTAGAGGACGGGGCTATGGCTACACCTTC.

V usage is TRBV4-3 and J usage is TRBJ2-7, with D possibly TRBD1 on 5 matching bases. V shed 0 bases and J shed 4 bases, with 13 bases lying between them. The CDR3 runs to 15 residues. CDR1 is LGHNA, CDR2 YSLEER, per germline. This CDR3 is CASSQDLARAYEQYF. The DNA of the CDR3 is TGCGCCAGCAGCCAAGATTTAGCCAGGGCTTACGAGCAGTACTTC.

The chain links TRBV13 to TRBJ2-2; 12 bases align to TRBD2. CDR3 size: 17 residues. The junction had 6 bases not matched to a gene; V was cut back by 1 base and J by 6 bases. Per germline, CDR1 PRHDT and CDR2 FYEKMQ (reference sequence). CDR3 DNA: TGTGCCAGCAGCTTAGACGGGCTAGCGGGGGGGCCCGGGGAGCTGTTTTTT. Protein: CASSLDGLAGGPGELFF.

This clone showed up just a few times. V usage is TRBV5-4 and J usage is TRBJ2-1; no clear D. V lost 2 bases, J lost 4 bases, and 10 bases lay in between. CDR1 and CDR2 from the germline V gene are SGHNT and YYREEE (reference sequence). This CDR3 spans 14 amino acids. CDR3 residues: CASSFRLNYNEQFF. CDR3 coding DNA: TGTGCCAGCAGCTTCAGACTCAATTACAATGAGCAGTTCTTC.